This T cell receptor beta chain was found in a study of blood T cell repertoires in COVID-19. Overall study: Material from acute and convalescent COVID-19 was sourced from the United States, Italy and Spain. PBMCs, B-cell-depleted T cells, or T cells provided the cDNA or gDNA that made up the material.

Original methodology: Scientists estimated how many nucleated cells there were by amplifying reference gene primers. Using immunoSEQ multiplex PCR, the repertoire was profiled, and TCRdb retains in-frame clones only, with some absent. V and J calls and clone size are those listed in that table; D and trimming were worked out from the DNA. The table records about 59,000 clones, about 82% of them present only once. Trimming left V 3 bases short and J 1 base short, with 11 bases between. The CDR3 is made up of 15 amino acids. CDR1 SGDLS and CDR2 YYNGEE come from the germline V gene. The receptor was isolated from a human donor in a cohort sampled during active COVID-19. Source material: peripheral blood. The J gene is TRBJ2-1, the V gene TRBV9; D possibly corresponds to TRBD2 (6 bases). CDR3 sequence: CASSAAGGSYNEQFF. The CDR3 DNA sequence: TGTGCCAGCAGCGCCGCCGGGGGATCCTACAATGAGCAGTTCTTC. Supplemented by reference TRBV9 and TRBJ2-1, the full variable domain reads DSGVTQTPKHLITATGQRVTLRCSPRSGDLSVYWYQQSLDQGLQFLIQYYNGEERAKGNILERFSAQQFPDLHSELNLSSLELGDSALYFCASSAAGGSYNEQFFGPGTRLTVL.